This TCR beta chain was sequenced in a study of follicular helper T cells after annual influenza vaccination. Overall study context: Across the 2013-2014, 2014-2015 and 2015-2016 vaccination seasons, some subjects were resampled. Study-wide points: Day 7 ICOS+CD38+ clones later appeared mostly in ICOS-CD38- cTfh.

As for time point: 2014-2015 season, 7 days after vaccination. Excluded were substance abuse, HIV/AIDS, active cancer, immunomodulatory drugs and active illness. The protocol was immunoSEQ multiplex PCR, while the TCRdb copy is restricted to in-frame clones and leaves out a portion. The data hold about 3,900 clones, with around 80% observed a single time. About this clone itself: Its antigen remains unknown.

Trimming removed 8 bases from V and 4 bases from J; junction bases left unmatched: 17. The CDR3 sequence is 17 residues long. Germline V lookup: CDR1 LNHNV, CDR2 YYDKDF (reference sequence). The source of this sequence is an adult who received the influenza vaccine. Sample: CXCR5- memory CD4+ T cells sorted from blood, taken 7 days after influenza vaccination. This sequence joins TRBV15 and TRBJ2-3; 8 bases align to TRBD2. DNA of the CDR3: TGTGCCACCGAGCTCTTGTCTTGGAGCGGGGGATCAGATACGCAGTATTTT. It specifies CATELLSWSGGSDTQYF.